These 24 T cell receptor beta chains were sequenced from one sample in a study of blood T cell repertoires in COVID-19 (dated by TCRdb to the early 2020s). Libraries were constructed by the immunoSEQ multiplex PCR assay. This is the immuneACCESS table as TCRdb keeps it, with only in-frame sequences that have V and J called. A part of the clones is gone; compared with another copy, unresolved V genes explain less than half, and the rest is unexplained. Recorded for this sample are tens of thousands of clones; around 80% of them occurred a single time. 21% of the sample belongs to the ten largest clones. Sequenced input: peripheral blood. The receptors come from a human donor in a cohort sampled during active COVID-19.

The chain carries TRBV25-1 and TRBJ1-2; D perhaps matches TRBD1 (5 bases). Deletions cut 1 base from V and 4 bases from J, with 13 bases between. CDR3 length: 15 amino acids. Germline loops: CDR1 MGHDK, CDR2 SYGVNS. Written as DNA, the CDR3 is TGTGCCAGCAGTGAATCCACACCCCAGGGCTATGGCTACACCTTC. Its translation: CASSESTPQGYGYTF.

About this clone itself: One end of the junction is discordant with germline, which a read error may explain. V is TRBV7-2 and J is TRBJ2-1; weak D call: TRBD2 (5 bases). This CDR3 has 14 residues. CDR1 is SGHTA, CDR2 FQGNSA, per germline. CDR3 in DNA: TGTGCCAGCAGCTTCTCTAGCTCCCACAATGAGCAGTTCTTC. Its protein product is CASSFSSSHNEQFF.

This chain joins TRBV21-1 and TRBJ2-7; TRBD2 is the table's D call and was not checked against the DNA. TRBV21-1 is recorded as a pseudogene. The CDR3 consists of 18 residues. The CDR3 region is CASSNPRGSSGGGYEQYF. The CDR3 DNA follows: TGTGCCAGCAGCAACCCCCGGGGGAGTAGCGGGGGGGGGTACGAGCAGTACTTC.

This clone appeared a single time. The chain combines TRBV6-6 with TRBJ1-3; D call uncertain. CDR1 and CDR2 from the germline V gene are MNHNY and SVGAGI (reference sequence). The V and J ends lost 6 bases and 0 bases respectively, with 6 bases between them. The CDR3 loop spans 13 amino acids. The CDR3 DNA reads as TGTGCCAGCAGCGGAGGCTCTGGAAACACCATATATTTT. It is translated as CASSGGSGNTIYF.

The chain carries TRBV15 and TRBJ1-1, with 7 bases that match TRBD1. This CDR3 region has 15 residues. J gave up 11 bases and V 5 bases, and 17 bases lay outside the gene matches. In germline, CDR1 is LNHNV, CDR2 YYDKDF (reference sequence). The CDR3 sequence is CATSARVTGLDGAFF. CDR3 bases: TGTGCCACCAGCGCGCGAGTGACAGGGCTTGATGGGGCTTTCTTT.

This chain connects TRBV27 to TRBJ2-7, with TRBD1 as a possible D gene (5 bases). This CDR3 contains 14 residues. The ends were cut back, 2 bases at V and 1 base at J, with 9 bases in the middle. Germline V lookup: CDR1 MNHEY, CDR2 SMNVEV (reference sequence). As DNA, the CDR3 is TGTGCCAGCAGTTTACGCAGGGTTTCCTACGAGCAGTACTTC. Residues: CASSLRRVSYEQYF.

The CDR3 DNA follows: TGTGCCAGCAGTGTTCGAGGTGCAACTAATGAAAAACTGTTTTTT. It specifies CASSVRGATNEKLFF. The chain employs TRBV6-4 and TRBJ1-4; D is ambiguous. The length of the CDR3 is 15 residues. Trimming shortened V by 4 bases and J by 0 bases, and 9 bases separated the two germline ends. The V gene's germline CDR1 is MRHNA and CDR2 SNTAGT.

DNA of the CDR3: TGTGCCAGCGCCCAAGACAGGGGATACTACGAGCAGTACTTC. The encoded protein is CASAQDRGYYEQYF. This chain uses TRBV28 with TRBJ2-7; 8 bases line up with TRBD1. The CDR3 sequence is 14 residues long. V gave up 8 bases and J gave up 3 bases; unmatched junction bases: 9. Germline assignment: CDR1 MDHEN and CDR2 SYDVKM.

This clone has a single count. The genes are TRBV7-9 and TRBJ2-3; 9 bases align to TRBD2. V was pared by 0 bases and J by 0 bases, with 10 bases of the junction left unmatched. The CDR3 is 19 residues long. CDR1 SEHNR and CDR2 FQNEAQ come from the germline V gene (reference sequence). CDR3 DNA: TGTGCCAGCAGCTTAGCGGGAGCGGGGGGTCGCTCTAGCACAGATACGCAGTATTTT. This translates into CASSLAGAGGRSSTDTQYF.

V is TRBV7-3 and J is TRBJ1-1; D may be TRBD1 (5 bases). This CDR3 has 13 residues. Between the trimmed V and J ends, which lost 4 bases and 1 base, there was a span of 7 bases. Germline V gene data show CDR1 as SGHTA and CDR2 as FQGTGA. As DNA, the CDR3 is TGTGCCAGCAGCTGGCAGGGGAACACTGAAGCTTTCTTT. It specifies CASSWQGNTEAFF.

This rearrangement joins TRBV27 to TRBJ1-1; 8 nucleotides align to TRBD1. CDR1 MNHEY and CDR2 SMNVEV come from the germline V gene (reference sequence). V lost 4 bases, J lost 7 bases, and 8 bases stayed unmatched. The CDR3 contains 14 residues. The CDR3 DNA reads TGTGCCAGCAGTTCGGCCCAGGGGGCGGATGAAGCTTTCTTT. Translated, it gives CASSSAQGADEAFF.

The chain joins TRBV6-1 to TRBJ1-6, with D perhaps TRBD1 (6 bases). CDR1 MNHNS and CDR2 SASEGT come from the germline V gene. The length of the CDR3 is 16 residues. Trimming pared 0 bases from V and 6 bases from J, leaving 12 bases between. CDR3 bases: TGTGCCAGCAGTGAAGCTCGGACAGTTCCTAATTCACCCCTCCACTTT. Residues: CASSEARTVPNSPLHF.

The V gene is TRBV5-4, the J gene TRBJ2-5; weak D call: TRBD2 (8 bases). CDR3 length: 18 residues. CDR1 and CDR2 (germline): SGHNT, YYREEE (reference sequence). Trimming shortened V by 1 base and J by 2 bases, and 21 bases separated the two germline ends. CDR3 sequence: CASSLKEGAGGVQETQYF. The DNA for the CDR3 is TGTGCCAGCAGCTTGAAAGAGGGGGCGGGGGGCGTTCAAGAGACCCAGTACTTC.

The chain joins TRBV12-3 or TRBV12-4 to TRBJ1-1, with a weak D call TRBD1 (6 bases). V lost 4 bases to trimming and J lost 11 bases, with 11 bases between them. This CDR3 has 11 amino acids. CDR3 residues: CASSSDRPAFF. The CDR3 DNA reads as TGTGCCAGCAGTTCCGACAGGCCCGCTTTCTTT.

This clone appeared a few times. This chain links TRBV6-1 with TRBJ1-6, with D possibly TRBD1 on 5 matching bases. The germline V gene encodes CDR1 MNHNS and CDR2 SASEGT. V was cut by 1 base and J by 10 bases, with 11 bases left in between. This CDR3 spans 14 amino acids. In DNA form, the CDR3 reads TGTGCCAGCAGTGAAGGGGGGGTTGAATCACCCCTCCACTTT. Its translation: CASSEGGVESPLHF.

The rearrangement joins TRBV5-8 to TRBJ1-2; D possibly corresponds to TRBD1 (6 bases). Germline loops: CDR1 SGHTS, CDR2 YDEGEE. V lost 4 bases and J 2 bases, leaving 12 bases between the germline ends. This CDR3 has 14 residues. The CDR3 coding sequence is TGTGCCAGCAGCGTATCAGGGGTCAACTATGGCTACACCTTC. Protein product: CASSVSGVNYGYTF.

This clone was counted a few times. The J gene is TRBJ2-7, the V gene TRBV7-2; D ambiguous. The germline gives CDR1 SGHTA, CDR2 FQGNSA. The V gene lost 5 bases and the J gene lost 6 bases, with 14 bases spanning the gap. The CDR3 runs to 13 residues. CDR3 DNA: TGTGCCAGCAGCCTCCCGTCGGTGGTCGAGCAGTACTTC. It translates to CASSLPSVVEQYF.

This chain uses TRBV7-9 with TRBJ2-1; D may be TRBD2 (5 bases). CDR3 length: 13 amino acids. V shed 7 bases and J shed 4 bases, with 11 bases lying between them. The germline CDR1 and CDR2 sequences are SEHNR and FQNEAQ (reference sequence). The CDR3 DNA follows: TGTGCCAGCAAAGCGGAATCTTACAATGAGCAGTTCTTC. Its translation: CASKAESYNEQFF.

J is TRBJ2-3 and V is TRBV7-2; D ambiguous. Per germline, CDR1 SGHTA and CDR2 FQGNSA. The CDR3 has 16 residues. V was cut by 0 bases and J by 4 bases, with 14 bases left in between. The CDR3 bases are TGTGCCAGCAGCTTAGCAGTCAGGCGCCCCGCAGATACGCAGTATTTT. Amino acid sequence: CASSLAVRRPADTQYF.

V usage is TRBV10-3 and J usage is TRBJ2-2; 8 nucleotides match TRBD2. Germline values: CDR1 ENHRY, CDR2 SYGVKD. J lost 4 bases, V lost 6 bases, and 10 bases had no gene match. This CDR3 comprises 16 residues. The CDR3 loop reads CAIRDSGGPSTGELFF. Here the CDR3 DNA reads TGTGCCATCAGGGACTCGGGGGGGCCGTCCACCGGGGAGCTGTTTTTT.

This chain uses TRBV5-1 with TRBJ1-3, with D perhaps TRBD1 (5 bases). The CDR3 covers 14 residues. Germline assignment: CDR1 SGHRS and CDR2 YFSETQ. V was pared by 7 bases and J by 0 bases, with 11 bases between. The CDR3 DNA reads TGCGCCAGCTCCCCAGGGAACTCTGGAAACACCATATATTTT. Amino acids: CASSPGNSGNTIYF.

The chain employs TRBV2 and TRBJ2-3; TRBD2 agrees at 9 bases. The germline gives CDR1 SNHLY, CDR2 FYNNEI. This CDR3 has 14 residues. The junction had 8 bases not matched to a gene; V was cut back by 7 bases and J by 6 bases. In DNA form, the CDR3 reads TGTGCCAGCACTGGCGGGGGGGCCGGGGATACGCAGTATTTT. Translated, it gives CASTGGGAGDTQYF.

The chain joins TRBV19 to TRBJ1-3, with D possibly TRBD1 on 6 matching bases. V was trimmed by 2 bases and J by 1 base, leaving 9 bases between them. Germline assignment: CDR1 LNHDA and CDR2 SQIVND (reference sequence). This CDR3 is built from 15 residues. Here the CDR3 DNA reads TGTGCCAGTAGTATAAGGGGGACGTCTGGAAACACCATATATTTT. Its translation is CASSIRGTSGNTIYF. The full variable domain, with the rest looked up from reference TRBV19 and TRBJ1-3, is DGGITQSPKYLFRKEGQNVTLSCEQNLNHDAMYWYRQDPGQGLRLIYYSQIVNDFQKGDIAEGYSVSREKKESFPLTVTSAQKNPTAFYLCASSIRGTSGNTIYFGEGSWLTVV.

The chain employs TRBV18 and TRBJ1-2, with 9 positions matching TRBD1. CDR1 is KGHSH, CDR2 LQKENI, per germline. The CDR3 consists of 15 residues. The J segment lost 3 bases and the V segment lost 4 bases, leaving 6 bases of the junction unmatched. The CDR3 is CASSQGTGSYYGYTF. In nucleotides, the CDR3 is TGTGCCAGCTCACAAGGGACAGGGTCGTACTATGGCTACACCTTC.